One and the same sample provided the 5 T cell receptor beta chains below, sequenced in a study of technical replicates of blood from several donors. Clones were sequenced by immunoSEQ multiplex PCR, and TCRdb holds only the in-frame ones, with some missing. The table has about 63,000 clones, 85% to 90% seen once. Input material: PBMCs. These TCRs come from a human donor in good health. Some clones in this sample may be carry-over from other donors' samples.

The rearrangement joins TRBV4-2 to TRBJ2-3; TRBD2 is a possible D gene (6 bases). Per the germline V gene, CDR1 is LGHNA and CDR2 is YNFKEQ. Trimming pared 3 bases from V and 0 bases from J, leaving 16 bases between. This CDR3 region has 17 residues. The CDR3 loop reads CASSHTLTGVSTDTQYF. As DNA, the CDR3 is TGTGCCAGCAGCCACACGCTCACGGGAGTCAGCACAGATACGCAGTATTTT.

In its sample, this clone was seen a few times. V gene TRBV19 combines with J gene TRBJ1-3; no clear D. The CDR3 spans 12 residues. V was cut by 3 bases and J by 3 bases, with 3 bases left in between. Germline values: CDR1 LNHDA, CDR2 SQIVND (reference sequence). CDR3 region: CASSISGNTIYF. The CDR3 DNA follows: TGTGCCAGTAGTATCAGTGGAAACACCATATATTTT.

The rearrangement links TRBV6-1 to TRBJ2-1, with a possible D match to TRBD2 (6 bases). Trimming pared 3 bases from V and 3 bases from J, leaving 15 bases between. The CDR3 spans 16 residues. CDR1 MNHNS and CDR2 SASEGT come from the germline V gene. CDR3 sequence: CASSDVSGFIYNEQFF. The CDR3 DNA reads as TGTGCCAGCAGTGATGTTAGCGGTTTTATCTACAATGAGCAGTTCTTC.

V and J are TRBV6-1 and TRBJ2-7, with 8 bases lining up with TRBD2. This CDR3 has 14 residues. V was pared by 6 bases and J by 0 bases, with 4 bases of the junction left unmatched. Germline-derived CDR1 and CDR2 are MNHNS and SASEGT. The CDR3 nucleotides are TGTGCCAGCAGACGGGGGGGGAGCTCCTACGAGCAGTACTTC. This gives the protein CASRRGGSSYEQYF.

This chain uses TRBV7-7 with TRBJ2-7, with D perhaps TRBD2 (6 bases). V lost 6 bases and J lost 6, with 21 bases in between. The CDR3 runs to 15 residues. The germline V gene has CDR1 SSHAT and CDR2 FNYEAQ (reference sequence). The CDR3 nucleotides are TGTGCCAGCAGTAAAGTACTGGGCGGGAACGGCGAGCAGTACTTC. Translated: CASSKVLGGNGEQYF.